This passage covers 28 T cell receptor beta chains from one sample sequenced in a study of shared clonotypes between healthy human individuals. The repertoire was sequenced with immunoSEQ multiplex PCR; TCRdb's copy has only in-frame clones and lacks some. The repertoire holds roughly 450,000 clones, 75% to 85% seen once, with over 10% in the top ten. The sequencing sample was made of PBMCs. The receptors originated from a woman between 40 and 50 years old in good health. Some clones in this sample may be carry-over from other donors' samples.

The chain links TRBV30 to TRBJ1-1; D is undetermined. The CDR3 has 16 amino acids. Deletions cut 3 bases from V and 1 base from J, with 18 bases between. Germline V gives CDR1 GTSNPN, CDR2 SVGIG (reference sequence). The CDR3 here is CAWRIEGGWGNTEAFF. The DNA for the CDR3 is TGTGCCTGGAGAATTGAAGGTGGGTGGGGGAACACTGAAGCTTTCTTT.

V is TRBV7-9 and J is TRBJ2-3, with no clear D. V gave up 5 bases and J gave up 8 bases, with 11 bases separating them. The CDR3 consists of 12 residues. The germline V gene has CDR1 SEHNR and CDR2 FQNEAQ (reference sequence). In nucleotides, the CDR3 is TGTGCCAGCAGCCAAGATCAAGTTACGCAGTATTTT. This codes for CASSQDQVTQYF.

Details on this clone: The same CDR3 arises from other DNA sequences in this sample as well. The chain couples TRBV4-1 to TRBJ2-2; no clear D. This CDR3 contains 17 residues. Per germline, CDR1 MGHRA and CDR2 YSYEKL. V dropped 1 base and J dropped 4 bases, with 16 bases sitting between them. Here the CDR3 reads CASSQAPLERPTGELFF. The CDR3 DNA reads TGCGCCAGCAGCCAAGCCCCCTTGGAAAGGCCCACCGGGGAGCTGTTTTTT.

The chain links TRBV6-6 to TRBJ1-4; D is perhaps TRBD1 (5 bases). V dropped 6 bases and J dropped 7 bases, with 18 bases sitting between them. CDR3 length: 15 amino acids. The germline gives CDR1 MNHNY, CDR2 SVGAGI (reference sequence). The DNA of the CDR3 is TGTGCCAGCAGGGGGGGACCCCATTCCAGTGAAAAACTGTTTTTT. Translation gives CASRGGPHSSEKLFF.

V gene TRBV5-8 combines with J gene TRBJ2-1; the D gene is possibly TRBD1 (6 bases). CDR1 is SGHTS, CDR2 YDEGEE, per germline. The V end lost 4 bases, the J end lost 6 bases, and 8 bases lay between the germline ends. The CDR3 covers 12 residues. DNA for the CDR3: TGTGCCAGCAGCCCACAGGGCAATGAGCAGTTCTTC. Its translation: CASSPQGNEQFF.

This clone has just a few counts. The J gene is TRBJ1-4, the V gene TRBV18, with TRBD1 as a possible D gene (5 bases). In germline, CDR1 is KGHSH, CDR2 LQKENI. The V end was cut by 2 bases, the J end by 10 bases, with 17 bases between. The CDR3 sequence is 15 residues long. The CDR3 protein is CASSPATDIRGKLFF. The CDR3, as DNA: TGTGCCAGCTCACCAGCGACAGATATTCGTGGAAAACTGTTTTTT.

This chain links TRBV28 with TRBJ2-2, with 8 bases lining up with TRBD1. The V and J ends lost 3 bases and 2 bases, in that order; junction bases with no gene match: 5. There are 16 residues in the CDR3. The germline CDR1 and CDR2 sequences are MDHEN and SYDVKM. This chain's CDR3 is CASSFQGARNTGELFF. The CDR3 DNA reads TGTGCCAGCAGTTTCCAGGGGGCGCGTAACACCGGGGAGCTGTTTTTT.

There are many counts of this clone. This rearrangement joins TRBV5-4 to TRBJ2-2, with 7 positions matching TRBD1. There are 14 residues in the CDR3. The germline CDR1 and CDR2 sequences are SGHNT and YYREEE (reference sequence). The V and J ends lost 4 bases and 8 bases, in that order; junction bases with no gene match: 8. In DNA, the CDR3 is TGTGCCAGCAGCCGCACAGGGGCCGGTGGGGAGCTGTTTTTT. Protein sequence: CASSRTGAGGELFF.

This clone was observed once. This chain links TRBV4-3 with TRBJ2-3; D might be TRBD2 (5 bases). V gave up 6 bases and J gave up 2 bases, with 15 bases separating them. This CDR3 is built from 15 residues. Germline lookup yields CDR1 LGHNA and CDR2 YSLEER. In DNA, the CDR3 is TGCGCCAGCAGTCTCCTTTACGGGATCACAGATACGCAGTATTTT. Residues: CASSLLYGITDTQYF.

The V gene is TRBV11-2, the J gene TRBJ2-1; 7 bases are shared with TRBD2. The CDR3 is 15 residues long. Germline CDR1 and CDR2: SGHAT and FQNNGV. Unmatched junction bases numbered 6, after V lost 3 bases and J lost 4 bases. The CDR3 here is CASSFTASGYNEQFF. In DNA form, the CDR3 reads TGTGCCAGCAGCTTTACGGCTAGCGGTTACAATGAGCAGTTCTTC.

The gene calls are TRBV5-1 and TRBJ2-7; the D gene is possibly TRBD1 (8 bases). Trimming left V 0 bases short and J 12 bases short, with 19 bases between. CDR1 and CDR2 from the germline V gene are SGHRS and YFSETQ. The CDR3 is 14 amino acids. CDR3 protein: CASSLVTGGGSRYF. The CDR3 nucleotides are TGCGCCAGCAGCTTGGTAACAGGGGGAGGGTCGAGGTACTTC.

V is TRBV6-1 and J is TRBJ2-5; D may be TRBD2 (6 bases). The assigned J gene may be wrong: the sequence end matches TRBJ2-7 better. This CDR3 region has 14 residues. The germline CDR1 and CDR2 sequences are MNHNS and SASEGT. Here the CDR3 reads CASSEQEEGYEQYF. Here the CDR3 DNA reads TGTGCCAGCAGTGAACAAGAGGAGGGCTACGAGCAGTACTTC.

This chain uses TRBV5-1 with TRBJ1-1; 8 bases fit TRBD1. The length of the CDR3 is 14 residues. Germline assignment: CDR1 SGHRS and CDR2 YFSETQ. With V trimmed by 4 bases and J by 4 bases, 6 bases remained unmatched. CDR3 bases: TGCGCCAGCAGCGAGGACAGGGTGGGCACTGAAGCTTTCTTT. Its protein is CASSEDRVGTEAFF.

The gene calls are TRBV7-6 and TRBJ1-5, with unresolved D. CDR3 length: 13 amino acids. Trimming left V 3 bases short and J 3 bases short, with 6 bases between. The germline gives CDR1 SGHVS, CDR2 FNYEAQ. CDR3 loop: CASSFSDNQPQHF. For the CDR3, the DNA is TGTGCCAGCAGCTTCAGCGACAATCAGCCCCAGCATTTT.

J is TRBJ1-5 and V is TRBV28, with D unresolved. Germline V gene sequence: CDR1 MDHEN, CDR2 SYDVKM. V was clipped by 1 base and J by 3 bases, with 10 bases between them. The CDR3 is made up of 15 amino acids. CDR3 bases: TGTGCCAGCAGTTTATCCTGGCAGAACAATCAGCCCCAGCATTTT. It specifies CASSLSWQNNQPQHF.

The chain joins TRBV6-1 to TRBJ2-7; D may be TRBD1 (5 bases). This CDR3 comprises 14 residues. V lost 4 bases and J 6 bases, leaving 16 bases between the germline ends. Germline CDR1 MNHNS, CDR2 SASEGT. CDR3 sequence reads: CASSGQGYWGEQYF. CDR3 coding DNA: TGTGCCAGCAGTGGGCAGGGATATTGGGGCGAGCAGTACTTC.

This sequence joins TRBV2 and TRBJ2-4; TRBD1 agrees at 11 bases. The V gene end was trimmed by 5 bases and the J gene end by 4 bases; junction bases not matched to a gene: 4. Germline V lookup: CDR1 SNHLY, CDR2 FYNNEI. The CDR3 loop spans 15 amino acids. CDR3 DNA sequence: TGTGCCAGCAGTTGGACAGGGGGCCAAAAAAACATTCAGTACTTC. Protein: CASSWTGGQKNIQYF.

The J gene is TRBJ1-2, the V gene TRBV28; D may be TRBD1 (6 bases). Trimming took 4 bases from V and 2 from J, leaving 11 bases between them. The CDR3 loop spans 14 amino acids. Germline CDR1 is MDHEN and CDR2 is SYDVKM. The DNA for the CDR3 is TGTGCCAGCAGTTCCGAAACAGGGAACTATGGCTACACCTTC. Translation gives CASSSETGNYGYTF.

V and J are TRBV11-2 and TRBJ2-2; a weak D match, TRBD1 (5 bases). CDR3 size: 17 residues. The germline gives CDR1 SGHAT, CDR2 FQNNGV. V was pared by 3 bases and J by 0 bases, with 14 bases between. In DNA form, the CDR3 reads TGTGCCAGCAGCTTCGCCCCCAGGGCCGCGAACACCGGGGAGCTGTTTTTT. Protein product: CASSFAPRAANTGELFF. Supplemented by reference TRBV11-2 and TRBJ2-2, the full variable domain reads EAGVAQSPRYKIIEKRQSVAFWCNPISGHATLYWYQQILGQGPKLLIQFQNNGVVDDSQLPKDRFSAERLKGVDSTLKIQPAKLEDSAVYLCASSFAPRAANTGELFFGEGSRLTVL.

V and J are TRBV30 and TRBJ2-1; 7 bases are a match to TRBD1. After removal of 3 bases from V and 10 bases from J, the junction contained 15 bases not matched to a gene. Per the germline V gene, CDR1 is GTSNPN and CDR2 is SVGIG (reference sequence). The CDR3 has 15 amino acids. CDR3: CAWRARTGQSEEQFF. Here the CDR3 DNA reads TGTGCCTGGAGGGCTAGGACGGGACAGTCGGAAGAGCAGTTCTTC.

The J gene is TRBJ2-5, the V gene TRBV28; D is ambiguous. Germline V gene lookup returns CDR1 MDHEN and CDR2 SYDVKM. This CDR3 has 16 residues. V lost 2 bases, J lost 0 bases, and 13 bases lay in between. The CDR3 nucleotides are TGTGCCAGCAGTTTAGGAAGGAGACGGAACCAAGAGACCCAGTACTTC. Its protein product is CASSLGRRRNQETQYF.

Comments on this clone: Other DNA sequences in this sample translate to the same CDR3. The rearrangement links TRBV14 to TRBJ1-2; no firm D call. Germline CDR1 is SGHDN and CDR2 is FVKESK. The CDR3 sequence is 12 residues long. The V and J ends lost 1 base and 5 bases respectively, with 5 bases between them. Here the CDR3 reads CASSQAGYGYTF. The CDR3 DNA sequence: TGTGCCAGCAGCCAAGCCGGATATGGCTACACCTTC.

The chain employs TRBV11-1 and TRBJ2-2; 8 bases line up with TRBD2. Trimming removed 4 bases from V and 7 bases from J; junction bases left unmatched: 14. The CDR3 is 17 residues long. Germline loops: CDR1 SGHAT, CDR2 FQDESV (reference sequence). CDR3 region: CASSSRELAGFGGELFF. DNA of the CDR3: TGTGCCAGCAGCTCAAGGGAGTTAGCGGGATTCGGCGGGGAGCTGTTTTTT.

The chain uses TRBV18 and TRBJ2-7, with D tentatively TRBD1 (7 bases). CDR1 KGHSH and CDR2 LQKENI come from the germline V gene. V dropped 3 bases and J dropped 3 bases, with 15 bases sitting between them. The CDR3 contains 15 residues. In DNA, the CDR3 is TGTGCCAGCTCACCCCGACAGGGCGGGATCTACGAGCAGTACTTC. This encodes CASSPRQGGIYEQYF.

This clone was recorded at least ten times. This rearrangement joins TRBV21-1 to TRBJ2-1; TRBD1 is taken as the D call from the table, unchecked against the DNA. TRBV21-1 is described as a pseudogene. This CDR3 has 16 amino acids. CDR3 amino acids: CASSNWGRDRNNEQFF. The CDR3 DNA reads TGTGCCAGCAGCAATTGGGGTCGGGACAGGAACAATGAGCAGTTCTTC.

The chain recombines TRBV19 with TRBJ1-5, with no clear D. The V end was cut by 1 base, the J end by 0 bases, with 7 bases between. Germline V CDR1 and CDR2: LNHDA, SQIVND (reference sequence). CDR3 size: 15 residues. The CDR3 region has the DNA TGTGCCAGTAGTATAGGCCTATCTAGCAATCAGCCCCAGCATTTT. This gives the protein CASSIGLSSNQPQHF. Looking up the rest from reference TRBV19 and TRBJ1-5 gives the full variable domain: DGGITQSPKYLFRKEGQNVTLSCEQNLNHDAMYWYRQDPGQGLRLIYYSQIVNDFQKGDIAEGYSVSREKKESFPLTVTSAQKNPTAFYLCASSIGLSSNQPQHFGDGTRLSIL.

This rearrangement joins TRBV5-4 to TRBJ1-4; a weak D match, TRBD1 (5 bases). V was clipped by 4 bases and J by 5 bases, with 12 bases between them. Germline V gene data show CDR1 as SGHNT and CDR2 as YYREEE (reference sequence). This CDR3 has 14 amino acids. As DNA, the CDR3 is TGTGCCAGCAGCCCGGGACCGAAAAATGAAAAACTGTTTTTT. It codes for CASSPGPKNEKLFF.

The rearrangement uses TRBV9 and TRBJ1-2, with unresolved D. V was shortened by 0 bases and J by 3 bases, with 3 bases between the two germline ends. Germline-derived CDR1 and CDR2 are SGDLS and YYNGEE. The CDR3 has 12 residues. The CDR3 region has the DNA TGTGCCAGCAGCGTAGATCACTATGGCTACACCTTC. This codes for CASSVDHYGYTF.